These 20 T cell receptor beta chains came from one sample sequenced in a study of shared clonotypes between healthy human individuals. This table comes from immunoSEQ multiplex PCR, and its TCRdb copy is limited to in-frame clones, with some not included. The profile shows roughly 2,000,000 clones, roughly 94% of them singletons. Naive CD8 cells lacked CD45RO and underwent positive selection for CCR7, leaving out terminally differentiated effector memory CD45RA+ cells. Specimen: naive CD8+ T cells sorted from blood. These receptors came from a man younger than 35 in good health.

The chain is built from TRBV25-1 and TRBJ2-5; perhaps TRBD2 as D (6 bases). Germline V gene data show CDR1 as MGHDK and CDR2 as SYGVNS. CDR3 length: 15 amino acids. Deletions cut 0 bases from V and 5 bases from J, with 13 bases between. DNA for the CDR3: TGTGCCAGCAGTGAATACGGGGGAATAGGGGAGACCCAGTACTTC. This translates into CASSEYGGIGETQYF.

The chain links TRBV4-3 to TRBJ2-7, with 8 bases lining up with TRBD2. The germline V gene has CDR1 LGHNA and CDR2 YSLEER. The CDR3 has 18 amino acids. V lost 0 bases to trimming and J lost 2 bases; unmatched junction nucleotides: 12. CDR3 DNA: TGCGCCAGCAGCCAAGATCCTATCCAAGCGGGACTAGCCTACGAGCAGTACTTC. As protein: CASSQDPIQAGLAYEQYF.

The J gene is TRBJ2-7, the V gene TRBV7-9; TRBD2 aligns across 7 bases. V gave up 5 bases and J gave up 7 bases; unmatched junction bases: 8. This CDR3 contains 13 residues. Germline-derived CDR1 and CDR2 are SEHNR and FQNEAQ (reference sequence). The CDR3 DNA reads TGTGCCAGCAGCCGCGAGGGACTATGGGAGCAGTACTTC. Encoded protein: CASSREGLWEQYF.

Worth noting for this clone: Different DNA sequences within this sample yield the same CDR3. The chain couples TRBV27 to TRBJ2-1; D not resolved. V lost 0 bases and J lost 0, with 6 bases in between. The CDR3 has 15 residues. Germline V gene data show CDR1 as MNHEY and CDR2 as SMNVEV (reference sequence). The CDR3 sequence: CASSLSGNSYNEQFF. The DNA of the CDR3 is TGTGCCAGCAGTTTATCGGGCAACTCCTACAATGAGCAGTTCTTC.

The table lists this clone with a count of one. The V call is TRBV27, the J call TRBJ2-3, with D unclear. CDR1 is MNHEY, CDR2 SMNVEV, per germline (reference sequence). Trimming left V 8 bases short and J 0 bases short, with 9 bases between. The CDR3 contains 13 residues. DNA of the CDR3: TGTGCCAGCGGCCCCTCTAGCACAGATACGCAGTATTTT. This sequence encodes CASGPSSTDTQYF.

J is TRBJ2-7 and V is TRBV10-3; D may be TRBD1 (5 bases). This CDR3 has 14 residues. The germline V gene has CDR1 ENHRY and CDR2 SYGVKD. V was trimmed by 0 bases and J by 2 bases, leaving 8 bases between them. CDR3 sequence reads: CAISESGQTYEQYF. CDR3 sequence (DNA): TGTGCCATCAGTGAGTCAGGACAAACCTACGAGCAGTACTTC.

This rearrangement joins TRBV11-2 to TRBJ2-1; 9 bases map to TRBD2. The CDR3 runs 16 residues. Per the germline V gene, CDR1 is SGHAT and CDR2 is FQNNGV. The V segment lost 0 bases and the J segment 7 bases; nucleotides outside the gene matches: 7. This CDR3 is CASSLDLAGVRNEQFF. CDR3 nucleotide sequence: TGTGCCAGCAGCTTAGACTTAGCGGGAGTACGAAATGAGCAGTTCTTC.

The chain uses TRBV28 and TRBJ2-2; TRBD2 agrees at 7 bases. The CDR3 loop spans 14 amino acids. The ends lost 3 bases at V and 5 bases at J; junction bases unmatched: 3. The germline gives CDR1 MDHEN, CDR2 SYDVKM. CDR3 sequence reads: CASSFGEGTGELFF. In DNA form, the CDR3 reads TGTGCCAGCAGTTTTGGGGAGGGAACCGGGGAGCTGTTTTTT.

The V gene is TRBV7-8, the J gene TRBJ2-7; D unclear. This CDR3 region has 14 residues. Looked up from germline, CDR1 is SGHVS and CDR2 is FQNEAQ. Trimming left V 3 bases short and J 3 bases short, with 12 bases between. CDR3 DNA sequence: TGTGCCAGCAGCTTTCCAGAAGGCTTCTACGAGCAGTACTTC. It encodes CASSFPEGFYEQYF.

A single count supports this clone. The chain links TRBV19 to TRBJ2-7, with TRBD1 identical over 9 bases. CDR3 size: 14 residues. CDR1 LNHDA and CDR2 SQIVND come from the germline V gene (reference sequence). The V and J ends lost 3 bases and 6 bases, in that order; junction bases with no gene match: 6. This chain's CDR3 is CASSMDGTGLEQYF. The CDR3 DNA sequence: TGTGCCAGTAGTATGGACGGGACAGGGCTCGAGCAGTACTTC.

The gene calls are TRBV2 and TRBJ2-1; possible D gene TRBD2, 6 bases. This CDR3 comprises 19 residues. Germline values: CDR1 SNHLY, CDR2 FYNNEI. V was clipped by 1 base and J by 0 bases, with 19 bases between them. CDR3 in DNA: TGTGCCAGCAGTGAAGGGCATTATAGGGGACTCGGCTCCTACAATGAGCAGTTCTTC. It encodes CASSEGHYRGLGSYNEQFF.

The CDR3 sequence: CASSDPRVGESYNEQFF. Here the CDR3 DNA reads TGTGCCAGCAGCGACCCCAGGGTGGGGGAGTCCTACAATGAGCAGTTCTTC. This chain joins TRBV9 and TRBJ2-1, with D tentatively TRBD1 or TRBD2 (5 bases each). The CDR3 covers 17 residues. Trimming left V 3 bases short and J 1 base short, with 17 bases between. Germline CDR1 and CDR2: SGDLS and YYNGEE.

This chain uses TRBV7-9 with TRBJ2-6; 11 nucleotides line up with TRBD2. The CDR3 runs to 18 residues. Germline trimming cut 4 bases from V and 0 bases from J; bases unmatched to any gene: 5. The V gene's germline CDR1 is SEHNR and CDR2 FQNEAQ (reference sequence). This chain's CDR3 is CASSSSSGGNSGANVLTF. As DNA, the CDR3 is TGTGCCAGCAGCTCCTCTAGCGGGGGGAACTCTGGGGCCAACGTCCTGACTTTC.

This clone was observed a single time. CDR3 in DNA: TGTGCCAGCAGTTATGGGGGCTGGGGCTATAATTCACCCCTCCACTTT. Translated, it gives CASSYGGWGYNSPLHF. The rearrangement joins TRBV28 to TRBJ1-6; D is possibly TRBD1 (6 bases). V gave up 4 bases and J gave up 3 bases, with 13 bases separating them. The length of the CDR3 is 16 residues. CDR1 and CDR2 from the germline V gene are MDHEN and SYDVKM.

V gene TRBV5-8 combines with J gene TRBJ1-4, with a possible D match to TRBD1 (5 bases). V was pared by 3 bases and J by 0 bases, with 12 bases between. Germline loops: CDR1 SGHTS, CDR2 YDEGEE. The CDR3 length is 16 residues. The CDR3 DNA reads as TGTGCCAGCAGCTGGGGGACCCTTACAACTAATGAAAAACTGTTTTTT. Its translation is CASSWGTLTTNEKLFF.

The rearrangement uses TRBV7-6 and TRBJ1-1; no reliable D call. The V gene's germline CDR1 is SGHVS and CDR2 FNYEAQ. Trimming removed 5 bases from V and 1 base from J, with 11 bases in between. CDR3 length: 14 amino acids. CDR3 region: CASSAGGPNTEAFF. CDR3 DNA sequence: TGTGCCAGCAGCGCCGGCGGACCGAACACTGAAGCTTTCTTT.

The CDR3 reads CASSQGLAGARGAGELFF. CDR3 bases: TGTGCCAGCAGCCAAGGACTAGCGGGGGCCCGGGGCGCCGGGGAGCTGTTTTTT. The chain joins TRBV7-9 to TRBJ2-2; 13 bases are a match to TRBD2. The ends lost 5 bases at V and 6 bases at J; junction bases unmatched: 12. CDR3 length: 18 residues. From germline, CDR1 is SEHNR and CDR2 FQNEAQ (reference sequence).

CDR3 region: CASSLETENTEAFF. The CDR3 DNA reads TGTGCCAGCAGCTTGGAGACGGAGAACACTGAAGCTTTCTTT. The gene calls are TRBV5-6 and TRBJ1-1, with D unresolved. The CDR3 totals 14 residues. Germline V gene sequence: CDR1 SGHDT, CDR2 YYEEEE. Trimming pared 0 bases from V and 1 base from J, leaving 7 bases between.

This clone occurred a few times. The CDR3 DNA follows: TGTGCCAGCAGTTTCGGGGAGAATTCACCCCTCCACTTT. Protein product: CASSFGENSPLHF. The chain employs TRBV27 and TRBJ1-6; D unresolved. The V gene's germline CDR1 is MNHEY and CDR2 SMNVEV (reference sequence). This CDR3 spans 13 amino acids. Deletions cut 3 bases from V and 7 bases from J, with 7 bases between.

This chain connects TRBV4-3 to TRBJ1-2; D possibly corresponds to TRBD1 (5 bases). The V end lost 1 base, the J end lost 8 bases, and 17 bases lay between the germline ends. The germline V gene encodes CDR1 LGHNA and CDR2 YSLEER. This CDR3 has 15 residues. The CDR3 DNA reads TGCGCCAGCAGCCAAGTTCGGCAGGGTAGATTCGGCTACACCTTC. Amino acid sequence: CASSQVRQGRFGYTF.